The sample holds many counts of the clone carrying this TCR beta chain. Its target is unknown. Methods described previously were used for bulk TCR libraries, and listed TCR primers were applied. A single record per CDR3 protein comes from TCRdb applying MiXCR to the PCR reads. The data contain under 650,000 distinct CDR3 sequences, nearly 20% of them singletons. The data stem from a study of molecular identifiers for immune sequencing clone quantification. The CD8+CD4-CCR7+CD45RA+ phenotype defined the sorted naive CD8 T cells. Deletions cut 0 bases from V and 10 bases from J, with 12 bases between. The CDR3 has 13 amino acids. Germline lookup yields CDR1 LGHNA and CDR2 YSLEER. Study-level findings and limits: Over 97% of effector molecules, but under 1% in naive cells, were held by clones with more than 20 RNA copies.

The sample taken for sequencing was naive CD8+ T cells from blood, with Jurkat cell RNA spiked in. Subset here: FACS-sorted CD8+CD4-CCR7+CD45RA+ naive T cells. This chain links TRBV4-3 with TRBJ1-1; possible D gene TRBD1, 5 bases. This TCR derives from a human donor in good health. Some libraries in this study had Jurkat cell RNA spiked in. CDR3 bases: TGCGCCAGCAGCCAAGATCTGACTGGGGGAGCTTTCTTT. Encoded protein: CASSQDLTGGAFF.